This record covers a single T cell receptor beta chain. Its matching antigen is unknown. Germline is not matched at one junction end, which may reflect a read error. The sample comes from a study of cytomegalovirus exposure and HLA in healthy donors. General study results and limits: Common viral pathogens seemed to be connected with several of the most significant clusters, according to a later analysis. Most likely, a cluster of highly shared sequence variants arose as a sequencing artifact.

The CDR3 totals 14 residues. Looked up from germline, CDR1 is SGHRS and CDR2 is YFSETQ. Amplification used 60 Vbeta primers and 13 Jbeta primers. Sequenced by immunoSEQ multiplex PCR; TCRdb stores in-frame clones only, minus some. Its listing shows some 83,000 clones. This sequence joins TRBV5-1 and TRBJ1-1; D might be TRBD1 (5 bases). This TCR was recovered from a woman in her 30s in good health and CMV-seronegative. Sequencing was performed on PBMCs. CDR3: CASASTPGRTEDFF. The DNA for the CDR3 is TGCGCCAGCGCCAGTACTCCAGGGAGGACTGAAGATTTCTTT.